This T cell receptor beta chain was sequenced in a study of shared T cell receptors in the human thymus. Repertoires were generated with immunoSEQ multiplex PCR, while TCRdb's copy carries only in-frame clones and drops some. The sample carries about 660,000 clones, roughly 90% recorded once. This clone was detected once. These same records also appear under a second study, on human thymus T cells.

The source is a boy in the first two years of life with a congenital heart defect. The sample comprised thymocytes.

CDR3 nucleotide sequence: TGTGCCAGCAGTTTATGGACTAGCGGGAGTAGAAAGACCCAGTACTTC. Amino acids: CASSLWTSGSRKTQYF. The chain employs TRBV28 and TRBJ2-5; 12 bases align to TRBD2. V lost 0 bases and J lost 6; bases outside the gene matches: 5. This CDR3 is built from 16 residues. Looked up from germline, CDR1 is MDHEN and CDR2 is SYDVKM.